The rows below give T cell receptor beta chains drawn from one sample of a study of T cell changes during pregnancy in multiple sclerosis. Sequenced by immunoSEQ multiplex PCR; TCRdb stores in-frame clones only, minus some. The data contain 80,000 to 95,000 clones, more than 90% of them singletons. The starting material was peripheral blood, obtained in the second trimester of pregnancy. The receptors were gathered from a female donor with multiple sclerosis, enrolled in a pregnancy study. The CDR3 runs from the conserved cysteine through the conserved F or W. The D gene is left open where the match is weak. Clone size is shown for a subset of rows, as once, few, many or a class of expanded clone.

>TRBV5-1|.|TRBJ2-7|.
CASFREDSYEQYF
TGCGCCAGCTTCCGGGAAGACTCCTACGAGCAGTACTTC
>TRBV4-2|.|TRBJ1-1|.
CASSQGLQGGIHAEAFF
TGTGCCAGCAGCCAAGGTCTCCAGGGAGGCATTCATGCTGAAGCTTTCTTT
>TRBV11-2|TRBD1|TRBJ2-7|once
CASSLFSPGQGSEQYF
TGTGCCAGCAGCTTATTTTCCCCGGGACAGGGAAGCGAGCAGTACTTC
>TRBV9|TRBD1|TRBJ2-7|.
CASSPRGQAYEQYF
TGTGCCAGCAGCCCCCGAGGACAGGCCTACGAGCAGTACTTC
>TRBV5-1|.|TRBJ1-2|once
CASSLGGSHNPGYTF
TGCGCCAGCAGCCTTGGGGGCAGCCACAATCCCGGCTACACCTTC
>TRBV18|.|TRBJ2-3|.
CASSEWGLTDTQYF
TGTGCCAGCTCAGAGTGGGGGCTCACAGATACGCAGTATTTT
>TRBV21-1|.|TRBJ2-3|.
CASLQGFTDTQYF
TGTGCCAGCCTGCAGGGATTCACAGATACGCAGTATTTT
>TRBV18|.|TRBJ2-1|.
CASSPNTGSTHNEQFF
TGTGCCAGCTCACCAAACACAGGCTCGACCCACAATGAGCAGTTCTTC
>TRBV30|.|TRBJ2-7|.
CACDWSSYEQYF
TGTGCCTGCGACTGGAGCTCCTACGAGCAGTACTTC
>TRBV5-1|TRBD2|TRBJ2-7|.
CASMEGGLITEQYF
TGCGCCAGCATGGAGGGAGGGCTTATTACCGAGCAGTACTTC
>TRBV6-5|.|TRBJ2-1|.
CASSYAGFEQFF
TGTGCCAGCAGTTACGCGGGGTTTGAGCAGTTCTTC
>TRBV19|.|TRBJ2-6|.
CASNVIGGSGANVLTF
TGTGCCAGTAATGTTATAGGGGGCTCTGGGGCCAACGTCCTGACTTTC
>TRBV7-9|TRBD1|TRBJ2-5|.
CASTPSVSQGAETQYF
TGTGCCAGCACCCCGTCGGTTTCCCAGGGGGCAGAGACCCAGTACTTC
>TRBV5-1|TRBD1|TRBJ2-1|.
CASSLGRGYEQFF
TGCGCCAGCAGCTTGGGCAGGGGGTATGAGCAGTTCTTC
>TRBV5-1|.|TRBJ1-1|.
CASNRAMNTEAFF
TGCGCCAGCAACAGGGCGATGAACACTGAAGCTTTCTTT
>TRBV7-2|.|TRBJ2-1|.
CASSLDVWAGTDNEQFF
TGTGCCAGCAGCTTAGACGTTTGGGCGGGCACCGACAATGAGCAGTTCTTC
>TRBV5-1|.|TRBJ1-2|.
CASSLAQNSNYGYTF
TGCGCCAGCAGCTTGGCGCAGAATTCTAACTATGGCTACACCTTC
>TRBV5-1|.|TRBJ2-2|.
CASSYAGTLDTGELFF
TGCGCCAGCAGCTACGCCGGGACTTTGGACACCGGGGAGCTGTTTTTT
>TRBV7-8|.|TRBJ1-1|once
CASIGGGTEAFF
TGTGCCAGCATAGGAGGAGGCACTGAAGCTTTCTTT
>TRBV5-6|TRBD1|TRBJ2-7|few
CASSLPGQGSYEQYF
TGTGCCAGCAGCTTACCGGGACAGGGGTCCTACGAGCAGTACTTC
>TRBV9|.|TRBJ2-2|once
CASSVGAANTGELFF
TGTGCCAGCAGCGTAGGCGCGGCGAACACCGGGGAGCTGTTTTTT
>TRBV6-6|TRBD1|TRBJ1-1|.
CATRDSAAIITEAFF
TGTGCCACAAGGGACAGCGCCGCCATAATTACTGAAGCTTTCTTT
>TRBV25-1|.|TRBJ2-7|once
CASSEYTGSQQYF
TGTGCCAGCAGTGAATATACGGGTTCACAGCAGTACTTC
>TRBV19|.|TRBJ2-3|many
CASSISPASTDTQYF
TGTGCCAGTAGTATTAGCCCGGCTTCCACAGATACGCAGTATTTT
>TRBV19|.|TRBJ2-3|.
CASSMTSTDTQYF
TGTGCCAGTAGTATGACTAGCACAGATACGCAGTATTTT
>TRBV5-4|TRBD1|TRBJ2-7|.
CASSSGQGIYEQYF
TGTGCCAGCAGCTCTGGACAGGGGATCTACGAGCAGTACTTC
>TRBV29-1|.|TRBJ2-1|.
CSVEGGRDSYNEQFF
TGCAGCGTTGAAGGGGGCAGGGACTCCTACAATGAGCAGTTCTTC
>TRBV4-1|.|TRBJ2-7|.
CASSQGLSDYYEQYF
TGCGCCAGCAGCCAAGGACTTTCCGATTACTACGAGCAGTACTTC
>TRBV27|.|TRBJ2-1|.
CASTGILEYNEQFF
TGTGCCAGCACCGGGATTCTGGAGTACAATGAGCAGTTCTTC
>TRBV27|TRBD1|TRBJ2-1|.
CASSLPGQGNNEQFF
TGTGCCAGCAGTTTACCGGGACAGGGTAACAATGAGCAGTTCTTC
>TRBV7-9|TRBD2|TRBJ2-4|.
CASSSGTSGRGGDIQYF
TGTGCCAGCAGCAGCGGGACTAGCGGGAGAGGGGGGGACATTCAGTACTTC
>TRBV7-2|.|TRBJ2-1|.
CASSLMLPGPSGHNEQFF
TGTGCCAGCAGCTTAATGTTACCAGGGCCCTCAGGGCACAATGAGCAGTTCTTC
>TRBV5-4|.|TRBJ2-7|.
CASSLDSGVNEQYF
TGTGCCAGCAGCTTGGATTCGGGAGTAAACGAGCAGTACTTC
>TRBV13|.|TRBJ2-7|.
CASSLGLPGVRPYEQYF
TGTGCCAGCAGCTTAGGCCTACCGGGGGTCAGGCCCTACGAGCAGTACTTC
>TRBV5-6|.|TRBJ1-5|once
CASSLGRTSQPQHF
TGTGCCAGCAGCTTGGGCCGAACATCTCAGCCCCAGCATTTT
>TRBV14|TRBD2|TRBJ2-1|.
CASSQEGGRAYNEQFF
TGTGCCAGCAGCCAAGAAGGCGGGAGGGCCTACAATGAGCAGTTCTTC
>TRBV11-3|.|TRBJ2-1|.
CASSLDRKNEQFF
TGTGCCAGCAGCTTAGACAGAAAGAATGAGCAGTTCTTC
>TRBV12-5|.|TRBJ2-1|.
CASGLARPAVRGGQFF
TGTGCTAGTGGTTTGGCTCGCCCGGCGGTCCGGGGAGGGCAGTTCTTC
>TRBV20-1|.|TRBJ2-1|.
CSAWEDNEQFF
TGCAGTGCTTGGGAGGACAATGAGCAGTTCTTC
>TRBV4-3|.|TRBJ1-1|.
CASSQSRVLNTEAFF
TGCGCCAGCAGCCAATCACGGGTGCTGAACACTGAAGCTTTCTTT
>TRBV5-1|TRBD2|TRBJ2-3|.
CASTPLAGGGDTQYF
TGCGCCAGCACCCCACTAGCGGGAGGAGGGGATACGCAGTATTTT
>TRBV27|TRBD2|TRBJ2-7|.
CASSRPGTRRGEQYF
TGTGCTAGCAGTCGTCCCGGGACTAGAAGAGGGGAGCAGTACTTC
>TRBV28|TRBD1|TRBJ2-1|.
CASSPLGDRGAYNEQFF
TGTGCCAGCAGTCCCTTAGGGGACAGAGGCGCCTACAATGAGCAGTTCTTC
>TRBV28|.|TRBJ2-5|.
CASSFVQAQETQYF
TGTGCCAGCAGTTTTGTCCAGGCCCAAGAGACCCAGTACTTC
>TRBV7-9|.|TRBJ1-1|.
CASSPSNTEAFF
TGTGCCAGCAGCCCCTCGAACACTGAAGCTTTCTTT
>TRBV30|.|TRBJ1-1|.
CAWSFEGGRGNTEAFF
TGTGCCTGGAGTTTCGAAGGGGGAAGAGGGAACACTGAAGCTTTCTTT